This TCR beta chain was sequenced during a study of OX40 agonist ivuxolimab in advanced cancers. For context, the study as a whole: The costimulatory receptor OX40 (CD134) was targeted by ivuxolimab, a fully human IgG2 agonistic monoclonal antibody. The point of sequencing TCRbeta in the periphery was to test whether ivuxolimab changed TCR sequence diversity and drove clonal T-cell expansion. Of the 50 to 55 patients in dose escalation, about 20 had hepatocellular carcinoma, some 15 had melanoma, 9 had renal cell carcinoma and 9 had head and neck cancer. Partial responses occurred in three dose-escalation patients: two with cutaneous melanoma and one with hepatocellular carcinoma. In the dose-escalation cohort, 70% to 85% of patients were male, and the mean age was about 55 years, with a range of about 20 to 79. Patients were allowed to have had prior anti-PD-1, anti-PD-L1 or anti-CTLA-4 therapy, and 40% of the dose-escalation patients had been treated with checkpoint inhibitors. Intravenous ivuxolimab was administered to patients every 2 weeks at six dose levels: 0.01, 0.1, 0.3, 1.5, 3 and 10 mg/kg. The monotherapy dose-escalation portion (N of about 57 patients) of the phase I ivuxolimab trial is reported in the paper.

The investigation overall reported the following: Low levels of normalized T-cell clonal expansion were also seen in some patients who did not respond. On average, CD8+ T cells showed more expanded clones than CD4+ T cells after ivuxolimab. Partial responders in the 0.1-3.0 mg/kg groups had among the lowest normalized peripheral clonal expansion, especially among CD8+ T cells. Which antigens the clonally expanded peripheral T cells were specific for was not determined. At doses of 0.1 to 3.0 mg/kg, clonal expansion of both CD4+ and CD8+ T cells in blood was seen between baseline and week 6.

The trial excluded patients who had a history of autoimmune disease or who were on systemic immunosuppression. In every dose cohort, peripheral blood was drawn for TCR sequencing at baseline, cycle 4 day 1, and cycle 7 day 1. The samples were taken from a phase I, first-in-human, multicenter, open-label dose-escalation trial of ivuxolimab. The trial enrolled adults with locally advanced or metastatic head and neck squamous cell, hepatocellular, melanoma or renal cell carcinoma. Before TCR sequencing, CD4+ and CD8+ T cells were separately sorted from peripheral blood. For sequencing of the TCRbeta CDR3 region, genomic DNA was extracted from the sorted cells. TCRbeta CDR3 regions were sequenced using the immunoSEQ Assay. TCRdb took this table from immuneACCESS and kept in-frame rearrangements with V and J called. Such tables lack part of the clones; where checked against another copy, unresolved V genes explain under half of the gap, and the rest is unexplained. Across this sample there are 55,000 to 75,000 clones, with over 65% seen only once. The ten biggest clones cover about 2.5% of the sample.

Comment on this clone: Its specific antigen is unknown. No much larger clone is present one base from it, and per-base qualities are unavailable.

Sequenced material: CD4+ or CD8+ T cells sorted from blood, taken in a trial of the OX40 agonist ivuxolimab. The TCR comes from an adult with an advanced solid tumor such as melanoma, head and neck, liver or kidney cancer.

The sequenced DNA is TGTGCCACCAGCAACGACAGGGGGCGCAGGAATGAGCAGTTCTTC. This sequence encodes CATSNDRGRRNEQFF. Recombination joined TRBV15 with TRBJ2-1, and TRBD1 matches 10 of the central bases. The cysteine opens and the phenylalanine closes a CDR3 of 15 amino acids. Only CDR3 DNA is held: 45 bases, read in frame from base 1. Via the germline V gene (reference sequence), CDR1 is LNHNV and CDR2 YYDKDF. Trimming accounts for 4 bases at V and 7 bases at J, while the number of junction bases matched to no gene is 7.